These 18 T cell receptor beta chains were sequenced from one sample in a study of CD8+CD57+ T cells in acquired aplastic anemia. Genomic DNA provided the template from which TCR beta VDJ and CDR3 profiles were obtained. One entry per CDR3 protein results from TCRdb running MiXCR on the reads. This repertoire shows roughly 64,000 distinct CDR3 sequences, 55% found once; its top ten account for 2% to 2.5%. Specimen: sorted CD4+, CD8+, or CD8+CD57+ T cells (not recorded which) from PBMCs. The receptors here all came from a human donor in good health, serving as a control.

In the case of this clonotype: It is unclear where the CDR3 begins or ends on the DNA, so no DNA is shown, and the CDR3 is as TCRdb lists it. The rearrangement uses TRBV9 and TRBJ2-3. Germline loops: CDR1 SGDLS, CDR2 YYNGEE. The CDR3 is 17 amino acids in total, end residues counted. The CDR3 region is CASSIYLCSVLTDTQYF.

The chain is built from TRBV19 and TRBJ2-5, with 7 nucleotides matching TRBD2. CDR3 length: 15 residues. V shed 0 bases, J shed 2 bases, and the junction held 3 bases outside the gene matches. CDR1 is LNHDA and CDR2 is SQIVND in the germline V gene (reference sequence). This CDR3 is CASSIEAGAQETQYF. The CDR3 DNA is TGTGCCAGTAGTATAGAGGCGGGAGCGCAAGAGACCCAGTACTTC.

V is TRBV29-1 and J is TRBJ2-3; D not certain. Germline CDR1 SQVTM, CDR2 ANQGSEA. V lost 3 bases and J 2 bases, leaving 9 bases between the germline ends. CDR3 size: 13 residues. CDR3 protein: CSVEYQTTDTQYF. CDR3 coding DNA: TGCAGCGTTGAGTATCAGACCACAGATACGCAGTATTTT.

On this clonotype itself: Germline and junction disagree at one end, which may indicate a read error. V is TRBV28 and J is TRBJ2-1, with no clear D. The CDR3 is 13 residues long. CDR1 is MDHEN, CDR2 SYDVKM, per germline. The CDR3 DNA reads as TGTGCCAGCTGGTCGACAAATTACAATGGGCAGTTCTTC. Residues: CASWSTNYNGQFF.

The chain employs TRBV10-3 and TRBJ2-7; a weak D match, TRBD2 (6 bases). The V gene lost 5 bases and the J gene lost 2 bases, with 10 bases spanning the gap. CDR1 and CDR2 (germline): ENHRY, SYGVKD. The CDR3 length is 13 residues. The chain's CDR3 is CAISIGGAYEQYF. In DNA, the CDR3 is TGTGCCATCAGTATAGGCGGGGCCTACGAGCAGTACTTC.

CDR3 loop: CATSGTDGGGPQETQYF. DNA for the CDR3: TGTGCCACCAGTGGGACGGATGGCGGGGGGCCCCAAGAGACCCAGTACTTC. V usage is TRBV24-1 and J usage is TRBJ2-5; 8 bases are shared with TRBD2. CDR3 length: 17 residues. Germline trimming cut 5 bases from V and 1 base from J; bases unmatched to any gene: 11. CDR1 is KGHDR, CDR2 SFDVKD, per germline.

The chain's CDR3 is CSLEYGRVYEQYF. CDR3 coding DNA: TGCAGCTTAGAGTATGGGAGGGTCTACGAGCAGTACTTC. V usage is TRBV29-1 and J usage is TRBJ2-7; 7 bases map to TRBD2. Germline V gene sequence: CDR1 SQVTM, CDR2 ANQGSEA. J lost 3 bases, V lost 8 bases, and 10 bases had no gene match. The CDR3 extends over 13 amino acids.

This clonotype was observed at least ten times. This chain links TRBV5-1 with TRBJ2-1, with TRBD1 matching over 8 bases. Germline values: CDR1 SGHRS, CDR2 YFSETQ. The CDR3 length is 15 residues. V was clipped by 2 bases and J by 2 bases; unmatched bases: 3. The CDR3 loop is CASSFTTGAYNEQFF. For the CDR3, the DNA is TGCGCCAGCAGCTTCACGACAGGGGCCTACAATGAGCAGTTCTTC.

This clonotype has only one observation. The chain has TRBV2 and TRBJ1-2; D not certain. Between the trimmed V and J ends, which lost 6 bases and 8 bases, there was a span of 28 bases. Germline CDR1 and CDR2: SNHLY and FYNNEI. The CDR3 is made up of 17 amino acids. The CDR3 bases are TGTGCCAGCAGGGCTGGACTAGCGGGAGGGCGCGAAGGAGGCTACACCTTC. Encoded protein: CASRAGLAGGREGGYTF.

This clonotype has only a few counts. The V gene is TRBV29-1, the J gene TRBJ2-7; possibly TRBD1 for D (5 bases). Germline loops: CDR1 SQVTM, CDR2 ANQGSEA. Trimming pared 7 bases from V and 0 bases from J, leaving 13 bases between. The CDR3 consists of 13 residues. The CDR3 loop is CSARQLSSYEQYF. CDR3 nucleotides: TGCAGCGCTCGACAGTTGAGCTCCTACGAGCAGTACTTC.

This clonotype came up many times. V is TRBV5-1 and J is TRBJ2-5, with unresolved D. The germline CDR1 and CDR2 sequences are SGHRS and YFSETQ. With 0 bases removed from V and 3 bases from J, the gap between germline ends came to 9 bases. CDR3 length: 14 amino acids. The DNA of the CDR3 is TGCGCCAGCAGCTTGGCGGCGCGAGAAGAGACCCAGTACTTC. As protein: CASSLAAREETQYF.

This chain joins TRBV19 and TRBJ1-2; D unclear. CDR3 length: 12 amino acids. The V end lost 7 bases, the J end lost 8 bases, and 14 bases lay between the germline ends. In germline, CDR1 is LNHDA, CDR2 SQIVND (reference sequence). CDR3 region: CASTRALGGYTF. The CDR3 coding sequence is TGTGCCAGTACTCGCGCCCTGGGAGGCTACACCTTC.

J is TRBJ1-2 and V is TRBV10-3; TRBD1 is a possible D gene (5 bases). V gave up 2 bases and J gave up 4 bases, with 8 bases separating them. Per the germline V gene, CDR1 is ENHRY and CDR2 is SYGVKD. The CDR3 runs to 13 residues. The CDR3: CAISEAGIYGYTF. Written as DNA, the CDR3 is TGTGCCATCAGTGAGGCAGGGATCTATGGCTACACCTTC.

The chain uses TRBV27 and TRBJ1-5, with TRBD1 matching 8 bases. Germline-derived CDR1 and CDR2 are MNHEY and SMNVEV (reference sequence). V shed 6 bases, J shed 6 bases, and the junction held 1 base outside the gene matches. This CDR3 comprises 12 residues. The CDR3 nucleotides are TGTGCCAGCAGGACAGGGGCTCAGCCCCAGCATTTT. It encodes CASRTGAQPQHF.

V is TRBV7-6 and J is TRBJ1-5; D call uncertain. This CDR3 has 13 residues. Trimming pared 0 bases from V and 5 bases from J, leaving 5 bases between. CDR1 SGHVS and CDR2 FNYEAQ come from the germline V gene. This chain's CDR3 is CASSLALDQPQHF. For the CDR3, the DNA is TGTGCCAGCAGCTTAGCGTTGGATCAGCCCCAGCATTTT.

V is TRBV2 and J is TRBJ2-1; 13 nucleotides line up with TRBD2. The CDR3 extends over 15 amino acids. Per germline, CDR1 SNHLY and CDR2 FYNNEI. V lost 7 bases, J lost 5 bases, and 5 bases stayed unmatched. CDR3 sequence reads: CASTQTSGGNNEQFF. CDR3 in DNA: TGTGCCAGCACTCAGACTAGCGGGGGGAACAATGAGCAGTTCTTC. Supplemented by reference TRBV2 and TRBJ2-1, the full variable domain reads EPEVTQTPSHQVTQMGQEVILRCVPISNHLYFYWYRQILGQKVEFLVSFYNNEISEKSEIFDDQFSVERPDGSNFTLKIRSTKLEDSAMYFCASTQTSGGNNEQFFGPGTRLTVL.

CDR3 residues: CATSRVETGSSYEQYF. CDR3 sequence (DNA): TGTGCCACCAGCAGAGTCGAGACAGGTTCCTCCTACGAGCAGTACTTC. The chain links TRBV15 to TRBJ2-7; D is perhaps TRBD1 (6 bases). V gave up 1 base and J gave up 0 bases, with 13 bases separating them. This CDR3 region has 16 residues. CDR1 is LNHNV and CDR2 is YYDKDF in the germline V gene (reference sequence).

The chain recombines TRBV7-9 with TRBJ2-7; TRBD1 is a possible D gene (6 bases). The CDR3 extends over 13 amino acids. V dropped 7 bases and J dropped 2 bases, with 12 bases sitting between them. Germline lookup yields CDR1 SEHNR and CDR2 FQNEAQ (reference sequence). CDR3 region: CASTKGVTYEQYF. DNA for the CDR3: TGTGCCAGCACCAAGGGGGTAACCTACGAGCAGTACTTC. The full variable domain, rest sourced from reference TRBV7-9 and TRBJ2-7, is DTGVSQNPRHKITKRGQNVTFRCDPISEHNRLYWYRQTLGQGPEFLTYFQNEAQLEKSRLLSDRFSAERPKGSFSTLEIQRTEQGDSAMYLCASTKGVTYEQYFGPGTRLTVT.